The T cell receptor beta chain described here comes from a study of blood T cell repertoires in COVID-19. Study context: Italy, Spain and the United States were the sources of the convalescent and acute COVID-19 samples. In each case, the material was cDNA or gDNA derived from T cells, B-cell-depleted T cells, or PBMCs.

Germline loops: CDR1 LNHDA, CDR2 SQIVND (reference sequence). The J segment lost 2 bases and the V segment lost 4 bases, leaving 8 bases of the junction unmatched. The CDR3 runs to 16 residues. Original data processing: By means of reference gene primer amplification, nucleated cell counts were estimated. Clones were sequenced by immunoSEQ multiplex PCR, and TCRdb holds only the in-frame ones, with some missing. V and J calls and clone size are those listed in that table; D and trimming were worked out from the DNA. This sample carries about 60,000 clones, roughly 82% of them seen once, and the ten largest clones take under 7%.

The source material was peripheral blood. The TCR originated in a man aged 55-75 years with acute or convalescent COVID-19. The V gene is TRBV19, the J gene TRBJ1-5; 7 bases align to TRBD1. CDR3 amino acids: CASSRDSRSGNQPQHF. CDR3 DNA: TGTGCCAGTAGTAGGGACAGCCGTTCGGGCAATCAGCCCCAGCATTTT.